These 32 T cell receptor beta chains originate from one sample sequenced in a study of blood T cells in healthy people across ages. Through a sample-barcoded 5' primer and a J-beta primer mix, a second PCR was run for roughly 6 to 11 cycles. A single record per CDR3 protein comes from TCRdb applying MiXCR to the 5' RACE reads. The repertoire consists of 1.5 million to 2 million distinct CDR3 sequences, with about 50% occurring once and the leading ten covering approximately 2.1%. The sequencing sample was made of blood. These receptors originate from a woman between 40 and 55 years old in good health.

The genes are TRBV15 and TRBJ2-3; no clear D gene. The V gene lost 4 bases and the J gene lost 4 bases, with 3 bases spanning the gap. The CDR3 runs to 11 residues. Germline CDR1 is LNHNV and CDR2 is YYDKDF (reference sequence). This CDR3 is CATSKADTQYF. CDR3 bases: TGTGCCACCAGCAAGGCAGATACGCAGTATTTT.

The J gene is TRBJ1-5, the V gene TRBV28; 8 bases are a match to TRBD1. The germline gives CDR1 MDHEN, CDR2 SYDVKM. The V segment lost 6 bases and the J segment 3 bases; nucleotides outside the gene matches: 7. The CDR3 has 15 amino acids. CDR3 sequence: CASSPTGVYNQPQHF. The CDR3 DNA reads TGTGCCAGCAGCCCGACAGGGGTATACAATCAGCCCCAGCATTTT.

This chain uses TRBV7-2 with TRBJ2-5, with TRBD1 identical over 8 bases. The DNA end lines up better with TRBJ2-7; the J call may be wrong. This CDR3 contains 14 residues. CDR1 is SGHTA, CDR2 FQGNSA, per germline. The CDR3: CASSQDRAVGEQYF. The CDR3 DNA reads as TGTGCCAGCAGCCAGGACAGGGCGGTTGGCGAGCAGTACTTC.

CDR3 coding DNA: TGTGCCACCACGGTAGCCAAAAACATTCAGTACTTC. As protein: CATTVAKNIQYF. The gene calls are TRBV13 and TRBJ2-4; no clear D gene. The CDR3 extends over 12 amino acids. CDR1 and CDR2 (germline): PRHDT, FYEKMQ (reference sequence). V was pared by 10 bases and J by 0 bases, with 7 bases between.

The chain recombines TRBV24-1 with TRBJ2-5, with 9 bases matching TRBD1. This CDR3 is built from 17 residues. V shed 6 bases, J shed 2 bases, and the junction held 12 bases outside the gene matches. Germline V CDR1 and CDR2: KGHDR, SFDVKD. The CDR3 region is CATSSWGQGYSQETQYF. DNA of the CDR3: TGTGCCACCAGTAGTTGGGGACAGGGATATTCACAAGAGACCCAGTACTTC.

In DNA form, the CDR3 reads TGCGCCAGCAGCCAAGGGTGGGGTCGTTTGGATACGCAGTATTTT. The encoded protein is CASSQGWGRLDTQYF. V usage is TRBV4-3 and J usage is TRBJ2-3; D unresolved. The CDR3 loop spans 15 amino acids. Germline CDR1 LGHNA, CDR2 YSLEER. Trimming removed 1 base at V and 6 bases at J, with 14 bases between.

The chain joins TRBV28 to TRBJ1-1; no reliable D call. V was pared by 3 bases and J by 6 bases, with 11 bases between. The CDR3 spans 13 residues. Germline CDR1 is MDHEN and CDR2 is SYDVKM. CDR3 in DNA: TGTGCCAGCAGTTTCCCCGGTGGCTCTGAAGCTTTCTTT. Amino acids: CASSFPGGSEAFF.

This clonotype was counted a few times. V and J are TRBV6-2 or TRBV6-3 and TRBJ2-3; no clear D. The CDR3 spans 13 residues. V lost 0 bases and J lost 4, with 5 bases in between. CDR1 is MNHEY and CDR2 is SVGEGT in the germline V gene. The CDR3 nucleotides are TGTGCCAGCAGTTACTCCAGCCCAGATACGCAGTATTTT. Translating gives CASSYSSPDTQYF.

The CDR3 nucleotides read TGTGCCACCAGCAGACGCGGGGGAGAGACCCAGTACTTC. It encodes CATSRRGGETQYF. The V call is TRBV15, the J call TRBJ2-5; 7 nucleotides align to TRBD2. Trimming took 2 bases from V and 4 from J; bases not matched to a gene: 1. From germline, CDR1 is LNHNV and CDR2 YYDKDF (reference sequence). The CDR3 extends over 13 amino acids.

This clonotype was detected a few times. The chain recombines TRBV29-1 with TRBJ2-1; D is tentatively TRBD1 or TRBD2 (5 bases each). This CDR3 contains 13 residues. V was pared by 6 bases and J by 8 bases, with 17 bases between. In germline, CDR1 is SQVTM, CDR2 ANQGSEA. CDR3 loop: CSVRSGSQDEQFF. The CDR3 bases are TGCAGCGTACGGTCAGGGAGTCAAGATGAGCAGTTCTTC.

The V call is TRBV3-1, the J call TRBJ2-6; no clear D gene. CDR1 is LGHDT and CDR2 is YNNKEL in the germline V gene (reference sequence). The CDR3 is made up of 15 amino acids. Trimming took off 5 bases at V and 2 bases at J, with 10 bases between the two ends. The CDR3 here is CASSSRMAGANVLTF. The CDR3 DNA reads as TGTGCCAGCAGCTCCCGTATGGCTGGGGCCAACGTCCTGACTTTC.

The V and J genes are TRBV4-3 and TRBJ2-1, with D possibly matching TRBD2 (6 bases). Per the germline V gene, CDR1 is LGHNA and CDR2 is YSLEER. V was trimmed by 5 bases and J by 9 bases, leaving 17 bases between them. The CDR3 has 14 amino acids. The CDR3 nucleotides read TGCGCCAGCAGCGCAGGCAGGTGGGGGGTTGAGCAGTTCTTC. It specifies CASSAGRWGVEQFF.

CDR3 amino acids: CASTETGAYNEQFF. CDR3 nucleotides: TGTGCCAGCACTGAAACGGGTGCATACAATGAGCAGTTCTTC. V gene TRBV12-3 or TRBV12-4 combines with J gene TRBJ2-1; no reliable D call. V lost 7 bases and J 4 bases, leaving 14 bases between the germline ends. This CDR3 has 14 residues.

Only a few counts were recorded for this clonotype. This chain uses TRBV24-1 with TRBJ2-7; 9 bases agree with TRBD1. V shed 3 bases, J shed 3 bases, and the junction held 5 bases outside the gene matches. This CDR3 is 15 amino acids long. From germline, CDR1 is KGHDR and CDR2 SFDVKD. CDR3 loop: CATSDPGTGYYEQYF. For the CDR3, the DNA is TGTGCCACCAGTGATCCCGGGACAGGGTACTACGAGCAGTACTTC.

The count of this clonotype is one. The CDR3: CASSLGTLSYEQFF. CDR3 coding DNA: TGTGCCAGCAGTTTAGGGACCCTCTCCTACGAGCAGTTCTTC. The chain employs TRBV27 and TRBJ2-1, with D possibly called TRBD1 or TRBD2 (5 bases each). V shed 2 bases and J shed 10 bases, with 15 bases lying between them. This CDR3 contains 14 residues. The germline CDR1 and CDR2 sequences are MNHEY and SMNVEV (reference sequence).

V is TRBV7-9 and J is TRBJ2-7; D ambiguous. Germline CDR1 reads SEHNR; CDR2 reads FQNEAQ (reference sequence). The CDR3 has 14 amino acids. Trimming stripped 5 bases from V and 3 bases from J, with 14 bases between. The CDR3 DNA sequence: TGTGCCAGCAGCGTACCGGACGGGCACTACGAGCAGTACTTC. Encoded protein: CASSVPDGHYEQYF.

This clonotype was seen once. The rearrangement uses TRBV18 and TRBJ2-3; 9 bases fit TRBD1. Losses at the gene ends were 6 bases for V and 2 bases for J; bases not matched to a gene: 9. This CDR3 has 16 residues. Germline V gives CDR1 KGHSH, CDR2 LQKENI. The CDR3 loop reads CASSPPDRGFTDTQYF. The CDR3 DNA reads as TGTGCCAGCTCCCCTCCGGACAGGGGATTCACAGATACGCAGTATTTT.

This clonotype appeared a few times. The CDR3, as DNA: TGTGCCAGTGCCGGGACAGGCACAGATACGCAGTATTTT. Its protein is CASAGTGTDTQYF. The chain is built from TRBV19 and TRBJ2-3; 7 nucleotides match TRBD1. The CDR3 loop spans 13 amino acids. CDR1 is LNHDA and CDR2 is SQIVND in the germline V gene (reference sequence). The junction had 3 bases not matched to a gene; V was cut back by 8 bases and J by 1 base.

J is TRBJ2-1 and V is TRBV5-1; 16 positions agree with TRBD2. V lost 4 bases to trimming and J lost 0 bases; unmatched junction nucleotides: 10. The CDR3 is 20 amino acids. Germline values: CDR1 SGHRS, CDR2 YFSETQ. CDR3 sequence: CASSLQGGLAGGSSYNEQFF. CDR3 in DNA: TGCGCCAGCAGCCTCCAGGGGGGACTAGCGGGGGGGAGCTCCTACAATGAGCAGTTCTTC.

This chain connects TRBV6-2 or TRBV6-3 to TRBJ2-3; TRBD1 agrees at 9 bases. The J segment lost 7 bases and the V segment lost 5 bases, leaving 7 bases of the junction unmatched. Germline CDR1 MNHEY, CDR2 SVGEGT. This CDR3 has 14 residues. For the CDR3, the DNA is TGTGCCAGCAGTCCGGGACAGGGTATAAATACGCAGTATTTT. This encodes CASSPGQGINTQYF.

The chain couples TRBV6-5 to TRBJ2-7, with 7 bases fitting TRBD1. This CDR3 is 14 amino acids long. Per germline, CDR1 MNHEY and CDR2 SVGAGI. V was clipped by 6 bases and J by 3 bases; unmatched bases: 8. The CDR3, as DNA: TGTGCCAGCAGGTACCGGGACAGCCTCTACGAGCAGTACTTC. Residues: CASRYRDSLYEQYF.

About this clonotype: At one end, the junction sequence differs from germline, possibly due to a read error. V is TRBV6-2 or TRBV6-3 and J is TRBJ2-5; D is perhaps TRBD1 (6 bases). This CDR3 comprises 15 residues. From germline, CDR1 is MNHEY and CDR2 SVGEGT. The CDR3 protein is CASSYARGLQEAQYF. CDR3 nucleotide sequence: TGTGCCAGCAGTTACGCCAGGGGTTTACAAGAGGCCCAGTACTTC.

The gene calls are TRBV7-9 and TRBJ2-5; D may be TRBD2 (5 bases). CDR3 length: 14 residues. From germline, CDR1 is SEHNR and CDR2 FQNEAQ (reference sequence). The germline V and J ends were trimmed by 7 bases and 2 bases, with 14 bases remaining between them. Written as DNA, the CDR3 is TGTGCCAGCACCACAAGGGAGAGTCAAGAGACCCAGTACTTC. Residues: CASTTRESQETQYF.

This chain joins TRBV14 and TRBJ1-2, with a tentative D call TRBD1 (6 bases). Germline-derived CDR1 and CDR2 are SGHDN and FVKESK. The CDR3 spans 13 residues. The V gene lost 5 bases and the J gene lost 4 bases, with 11 bases spanning the gap. CDR3 in amino acids: CASSGDNSYGYTF. CDR3 nucleotide sequence: TGTGCCAGCAGCGGGGACAATAGCTATGGCTACACCTTC. Complete variable domain (other parts from reference TRBV14 and TRBJ1-2): EAGVTQFPSHSVIEKGQTVTLRCDPISGHDNLYWYRRVMGKEIKFLLHFVKESKQDESGMPNNRFLAERTGGTYSTLKVQPAELEDSGVYFCASSGDNSYGYTFGSGTRLTVV.

This clonotype was seen many times. This chain joins TRBV7-2 and TRBJ1-2, with D hard to call. Trimming took 1 base from V and 4 from J, leaving 10 bases between them. Per germline, CDR1 SGHTA and CDR2 FQGNSA. The CDR3 spans 14 residues. The CDR3 is CASSLGGGSYGYTF. The CDR3, as DNA: TGTGCCAGCAGCTTAGGGGGAGGCTCCTATGGCTACACCTTC.

The chain carries TRBV5-1 and TRBJ2-7; 7 positions agree with TRBD2. CDR1 and CDR2 from the germline V gene are SGHRS and YFSETQ. This CDR3 contains 12 residues. The J segment lost 5 bases and the V segment lost 5 bases, leaving 4 bases of the junction unmatched. CDR3 coding DNA: TGCGCCAGCAGACTGGGGGGGGACGAGCAGTACTTC. This sequence encodes CASRLGGDEQYF.

This clonotype was seen once. The V call is TRBV29-1, the J call TRBJ2-4; D tentatively fits TRBD1 or TRBD2 (5 bases each). Trimming took off 3 bases at V and 0 bases at J, with 12 bases between the two ends. The CDR3 spans 15 residues. CDR1 and CDR2 from the germline V gene are SQVTM and ANQGSEA. Here the CDR3 reads CSVDTGPGAKNIQYF. CDR3 nucleotides: TGCAGCGTTGATACGGGGCCCGGAGCCAAAAACATTCAGTACTTC.

The chain uses TRBV3-1 and TRBJ2-7, with D possibly being TRBD1 (6 bases). Germline-derived CDR1 and CDR2 are LGHDT and YNNKEL (reference sequence). The CDR3 is made up of 15 amino acids. V was cut by 4 bases and J by 2 bases, with 15 bases left in between. As DNA, the CDR3 is TGTGCCAGCAGCCGGGGGCTTGGGGACGCCTACGAGCAGTACTTC. As protein: CASSRGLGDAYEQYF.

CDR3 region: CASSSPGQDYYGYTF. The CDR3 coding sequence is TGTGCCAGCAGTAGTCCGGGACAGGACTACTATGGCTACACCTTC. The chain has TRBV12-3 or TRBV12-4 and TRBJ1-2, with TRBD1 matching 8 bases. The V gene end was trimmed by 5 bases and the J gene end by 3 bases; junction bases not matched to a gene: 8. This CDR3 is built from 15 residues.

The chain is built from TRBV5-1 and TRBJ1-3, with TRBD1 matching over 7 bases. Germline lookup yields CDR1 SGHRS and CDR2 YFSETQ. V dropped 5 bases and J dropped 4; count of bases not matched to a gene: 9. The CDR3 runs 15 residues. The CDR3 loop reads CASSKEGQRGNTIYF. For the CDR3, the DNA is TGCGCCAGCAGTAAAGAGGGACAGCGCGGAAACACCATATATTTT.

The rearrangement joins TRBV6-2 or TRBV6-3 to TRBJ2-7; 7 bases line up with TRBD2. The CDR3 sequence is 15 residues long. Germline V gives CDR1 MNHEY, CDR2 SVGEGT. V shed 10 bases and J 7 bases; nucleotides not matched to a gene: 19. For the CDR3, the DNA is TGTGCCACTTATGGTGGGGGGGACTCCTACAATGAGCAGTACTTC. Amino acids: CATYGGGDSYNEQYF.

This clonotype was seen once. Germline is not matched at one junction end, which may reflect a read error. The chain has TRBV7-3 and TRBJ2-3; D is possibly TRBD2 (5 bases). Looked up from germline, CDR1 is SGHTA and CDR2 is FQGTGA. CDR3 length: 15 residues. The CDR3 DNA is TGTGTCAGCAGCTTAACGAGGGCTAGCACAGATACGCAGTATTTT. This encodes CVSSLTRASTDTQYF.